This TCR beta chain was sequenced during a study of T cell repertoires in cytomegalovirus infection. This clonotype has a count of ten or more. Its specificity is not known. Findings of the study overall: CMV-specific TCR beta clonotypes restricted by HLA-C were the ones dominating the ex vivo response.

One entry per CDR3 protein, called by TCRdb with MiXCR from the reads. The table shows almost 500,000 distinct CDR3 sequences, with about 11% occurring only once. Trimming left V 6 bases short and J 4 bases short, with 12 bases between. The CDR3 is 14 amino acids. The chain uses TRBV12-3 or TRBV12-4 and TRBJ2-2; D could derive from TRBD1 or TRBD2 (6 bases each). Sequenced material: PBMCs. The TCR was taken from a human donor in good health (CMV status not recorded). Some clones in this sample may be carry-over from other donors' samples. CDR3 sequence reads: CASRRRGGTGELFF. The CDR3 DNA follows: TGTGCCAGCAGGCGCAGGGGAGGCACCGGGGAGCTGTTTTTT.